This T cell receptor beta chain was recovered during a study of siplizumab effects on memory and regulatory T cells. Study-wide results and limits: Naive T cells appeared more varied than memory cells and looked like key alloresponse contributors.

A word on this clone: Its target is not known.

Method: immunoSEQ multiplex PCR; TCRdb's copy keeps in-frame clones and lacks some. The data show 100,000 or so clones, 94% seen once. The receptor's source is a human donor in good health. The sequencing input was Tregs sorted from blood.

Here the CDR3 DNA reads TGTGCCAGCTCCCGCGGACAGTTTAATGAAAAACTGTTTTTT. It specifies CASSRGQFNEKLFF. The chain couples TRBV18 to TRBJ1-4; D may be TRBD1 (6 bases). This CDR3 comprises 14 residues. Germline values: CDR1 KGHSH, CDR2 LQKENI. With 6 bases removed from V and 4 bases from J, the gap between germline ends came to 12 bases.